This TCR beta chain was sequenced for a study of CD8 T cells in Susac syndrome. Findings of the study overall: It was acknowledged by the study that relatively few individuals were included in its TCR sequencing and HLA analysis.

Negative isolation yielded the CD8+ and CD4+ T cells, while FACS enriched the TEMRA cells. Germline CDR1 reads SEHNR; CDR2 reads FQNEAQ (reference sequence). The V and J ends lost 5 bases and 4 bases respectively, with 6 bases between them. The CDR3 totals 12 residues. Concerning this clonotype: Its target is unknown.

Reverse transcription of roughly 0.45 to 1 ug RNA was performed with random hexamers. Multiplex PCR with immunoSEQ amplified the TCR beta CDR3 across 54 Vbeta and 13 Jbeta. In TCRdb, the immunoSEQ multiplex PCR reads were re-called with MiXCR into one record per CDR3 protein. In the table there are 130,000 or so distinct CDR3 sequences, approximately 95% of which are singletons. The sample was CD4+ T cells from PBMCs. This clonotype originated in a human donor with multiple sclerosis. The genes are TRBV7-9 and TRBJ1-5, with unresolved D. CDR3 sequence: CASSAQNQPQHF. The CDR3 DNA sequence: TGTGCCAGCAGCGCCCAGAATCAGCCCCAGCATTTT.